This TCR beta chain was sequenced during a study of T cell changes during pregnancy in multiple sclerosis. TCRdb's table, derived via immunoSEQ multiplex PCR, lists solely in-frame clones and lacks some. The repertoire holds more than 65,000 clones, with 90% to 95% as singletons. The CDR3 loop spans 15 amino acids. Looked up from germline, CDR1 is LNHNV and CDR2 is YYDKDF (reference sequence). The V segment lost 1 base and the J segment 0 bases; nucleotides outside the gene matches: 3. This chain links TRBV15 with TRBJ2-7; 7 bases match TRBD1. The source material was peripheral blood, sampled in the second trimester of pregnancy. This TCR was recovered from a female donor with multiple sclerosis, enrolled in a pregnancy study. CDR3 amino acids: CATSRAGQLSYEQYF. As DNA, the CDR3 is TGTGCCACCAGCAGAGCGGGACAGCTCTCCTACGAGCAGTACTTC.